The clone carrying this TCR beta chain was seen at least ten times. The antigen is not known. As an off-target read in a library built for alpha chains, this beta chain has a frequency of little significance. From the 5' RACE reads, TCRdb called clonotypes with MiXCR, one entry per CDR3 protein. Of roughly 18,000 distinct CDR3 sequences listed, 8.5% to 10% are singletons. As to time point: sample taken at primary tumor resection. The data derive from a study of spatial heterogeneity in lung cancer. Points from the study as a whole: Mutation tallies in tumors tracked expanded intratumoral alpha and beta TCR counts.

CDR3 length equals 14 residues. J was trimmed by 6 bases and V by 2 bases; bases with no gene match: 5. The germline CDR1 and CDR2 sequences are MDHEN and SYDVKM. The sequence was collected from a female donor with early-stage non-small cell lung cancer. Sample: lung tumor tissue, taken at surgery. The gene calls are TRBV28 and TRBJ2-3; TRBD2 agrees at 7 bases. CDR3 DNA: TGTGCCAGCAGTTTAAGGAGCGGGGAGGATACGCAGTATTTT. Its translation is CASSLRSGEDTQYF.